These 23 T cell receptor beta chains share one sample of origin, sequenced in a study of T cell repertoires in cytomegalovirus infection. TCRdb reprocessed the reads via MiXCR and lists one record per CDR3 protein. Of fewer than 550,000 distinct CDR3 sequences listed, approximately 15% are singletons. Sequenced material: CD8+ T cells from PBMCs. These receptors came from a human donor in good health (CMV status not recorded). Some clones in this sample may be carry-over from other donors' samples.

This clonotype has more than one count but fewer than ten. An end of the junction does not agree with germline; a read error may underlie this. The rearrangement uses TRBV15 and TRBJ1-6; TRBD1 agrees at 7 bases. The CDR3 spans 12 residues. The V gene's germline CDR1 is LNHNV and CDR2 YYDKDF (reference sequence). The CDR3 loop reads CATKGGNSPLHF. DNA of the CDR3: TGTGCGACCAAAGGGGGCAATTCACCCCTCCACTTT.

This clonotype was observed a few times. Written as DNA, the CDR3 is TGCAGCGTTTTAACAGGCGATCACACTGAAGCTTTCTTT. Translated, it gives CSVLTGDHTEAFF. The genes are TRBV29-1 and TRBJ1-1; D possibly corresponds to TRBD1 (5 bases). Germline CDR1 reads SQVTM; CDR2 reads ANQGSEA. The CDR3 sequence is 13 residues long. Trimming removed 5 bases from V and 3 bases from J, with 13 bases in between.

The V call is TRBV29-1, the J call TRBJ1-2; no firm D call. Trimming shortened V by 5 bases and J by 7 bases, and 14 bases separated the two germline ends. There are 12 residues in the CDR3. From germline, CDR1 is SQVTM and CDR2 ANQGSEA. The CDR3 coding sequence is TGCAGCGTTCCTGGGGTGGGGATTGGCTACACCTTC. Translating it yields CSVPGVGIGYTF.

This clonotype was observed many times. The V and J genes are TRBV28 and TRBJ2-1; 11 nucleotides align to TRBD2. The germline V gene has CDR1 MDHEN and CDR2 SYDVKM. V gave up 5 bases and J gave up 7 bases; unmatched junction bases: 13. This CDR3 is 17 amino acids long. The CDR3 coding sequence is TGTGCCAGCAGTCTGGTCAATCCTAGCGGGAGGAGGAATGAGCAGTTCTTC. It specifies CASSLVNPSGRRNEQFF.

The chain uses TRBV15 and TRBJ2-7, with D possibly being TRBD1 (6 bases). Per the germline V gene, CDR1 is LNHNV and CDR2 is YYDKDF (reference sequence). The V and J ends lost 2 bases and 5 bases respectively, with 16 bases between them. This CDR3 is built from 15 residues. The CDR3 DNA reads TGTGCCACCAGCAGACCTTCGGCAGGGGAGAACGAGCAGTACTTC. Residues: CATSRPSAGENEQYF. Full variable domain (outside the CDR3, taken from reference TRBV15 and TRBJ2-7): DAMVIQNPRYQVTQFGKPVTLSCSQTLNHNVMYWYQQKSSQAPKLLFHYYDKDFNNEADTPDNFQSRRPNTSFCFLDIRSPGLGDTAMYLCATSRPSAGENEQYFGPGTRLTVT.

This clonotype has a count of ten or more. This chain uses TRBV7-3 with TRBJ2-6, with D maybe TRBD1 (5 bases). Germline CDR1 reads SGHTA; CDR2 reads FQGTGA. The CDR3 has 18 amino acids. Trimming removed 2 bases from V and 0 bases from J, with 14 bases in between. CDR3 in DNA: TGTGCCAGCAGCTTATGGTCCAGGGCTTACTCTGGGGCCAACGTCCTGACTTTC. Translation: CASSLWSRAYSGANVLTF.

The genes are TRBV19 and TRBJ2-7; possible D gene TRBD2, 6 bases. The CDR3 loop spans 16 amino acids. Germline values: CDR1 LNHDA, CDR2 SQIVND (reference sequence). V lost 0 bases to trimming and J lost 0 bases, with 12 bases between them. This CDR3 reads CASSIEAGTSSYEQYF. In DNA, the CDR3 is TGTGCCAGTAGTATAGAGGCGGGAACGAGCTCCTACGAGCAGTACTTC.

In its sample, this clonotype was seen many times. This chain connects TRBV6-1 to TRBJ1-5, with D possibly TRBD1 on 6 matching bases. The germline V and J ends were trimmed by 1 base and 2 bases, with 9 bases remaining between them. The germline V gene has CDR1 MNHNS and CDR2 SASEGT. The length of the CDR3 is 15 residues. The CDR3 DNA follows: TGTGCCAGCAGTGAAGGCAGGGGCCGCAATCAGCCCCAGCATTTT. Translated, it gives CASSEGRGRNQPQHF.

The table lists this clonotype with many counts. V is TRBV7-8 and J is TRBJ2-3; D remains ambiguous. Germline V gives CDR1 SGHVS, CDR2 FQNEAQ. The germline V and J ends were trimmed by 1 base and 4 bases, with 9 bases remaining between them. The CDR3 loop spans 14 amino acids. CDR3 in amino acids: CASSLGVGADTQYF. The CDR3 DNA follows: TGTGCCAGCAGCTTAGGTGTCGGCGCAGATACGCAGTATTTT. Full variable domain (rest looked up from reference TRBV7-8 and TRBJ2-3): GAGVSQSPRYKVAKRGQDVALRCDPISGHVSLFWYQQALGQGPEFLTYFQNEAQLDKSGLPSDRFFAERPEGSVSTLKIQRTQQEDSAVYLCASSLGVGADTQYFGPGTRLTVL.

This clonotype has a count of ten or more. This chain joins TRBV11-2 and TRBJ2-3, with 10 bases matching TRBD2. The CDR3 totals 16 residues. The germline V gene encodes CDR1 SGHAT and CDR2 FQNNGV. J was trimmed by 0 bases and V by 5 bases; bases with no gene match: 5. The CDR3 loop is CASSPWTSGSTDTQYF. CDR3 nucleotides: TGTGCCAGCAGCCCCTGGACTAGCGGCAGCACAGATACGCAGTATTTT.

The chain combines TRBV20-1 with TRBJ2-7; 7 nucleotides line up with TRBD2. CDR1 DFQATT and CDR2 SNEGSKA come from the germline V gene (reference sequence). CDR3 size: 13 residues. With 6 bases clipped from V and 4 bases from J, the junction kept 9 bases outside the gene matches. The CDR3 spells CSARTSGLYEQYF. The CDR3 coding sequence is TGCAGTGCGCGGACTAGTGGGTTATACGAGCAGTACTTC.

This clonotype was seen at least ten times. The chain links TRBV19 to TRBJ1-2; TRBD1 aligns across 7 bases. The CDR3 length is 15 residues. In germline, CDR1 is LNHDA, CDR2 SQIVND (reference sequence). The J segment lost 3 bases and the V segment lost 5 bases, leaving 9 bases of the junction unmatched. CDR3 protein: CASSRQGELHYGYTF. The CDR3, as DNA: TGTGCCAGTAGTCGACAGGGCGAACTTCACTATGGCTACACCTTC. The full variable domain, its missing parts supplied by reference TRBV19 and TRBJ1-2, is DGGITQSPKYLFRKEGQNVTLSCEQNLNHDAMYWYRQDPGQGLRLIYYSQIVNDFQKGDIAEGYSVSREKKESFPLTVTSAQKNPTAFYLCASSRQGELHYGYTFGSGTRLTVV.

This clonotype was detected only a few times. The chain is built from TRBV12-3 or TRBV12-4 and TRBJ1-6; TRBD1 matches at 7 bases. The V and J ends lost 5 bases and 13 bases, in that order; junction bases with no gene match: 8. This CDR3 has 13 residues. The CDR3 loop reads CASSTSTGVPLHF. The DNA of the CDR3 is TGTGCCAGCAGTACCTCCACAGGGGTGCCCCTCCACTTT.

This clonotype was counted a few times. V and J are TRBV9 and TRBJ2-7, with 8 positions matching TRBD2. Germline V lookup: CDR1 SGDLS, CDR2 YYNGEE. Trimming at V came to 0 bases and at J to 6 bases, leaving 2 bases not matched to a gene. The CDR3 contains 13 residues. Here the CDR3 reads CASSVDLAGEQYF. CDR3 nucleotide sequence: TGTGCCAGCAGCGTAGACCTAGCGGGCGAGCAGTACTTC.

This clonotype was seen only a few times. The chain is built from TRBV29-1 and TRBJ1-1; no clear D. Between the trimmed V and J ends, which lost 5 bases and 0 bases, there was a span of 10 bases. Germline V gene data show CDR1 as SQVTM and CDR2 as ANQGSEA. This CDR3 region has 13 residues. The CDR3 bases are TGCAGCGTTAGGACTCGAGTGAACACTGAAGCTTTCTTT. Amino acid sequence: CSVRTRVNTEAFF.

This clonotype was counted a few times. The chain recombines TRBV28 with TRBJ1-6; D is undetermined. Germline V gene sequence: CDR1 MDHEN, CDR2 SYDVKM. V dropped 1 base and J dropped 0 bases, with 10 bases sitting between them. CDR3 length equals 17 residues. In DNA, the CDR3 is TGTGCCAGCAGTTTATTGGGCGAGGGCTCCTATAATTCACCCCTCCACTTT. The encoded protein is CASSLLGEGSYNSPLHF.

This clonotype was recorded many times. The CDR3 protein is CASSLLAGALPSTDTQYF. CDR3 bases: TGTGCCAGCAGCTTATTGGCGGGTGCACTCCCTAGCACAGATACGCAGTATTTT. The chain carries TRBV7-9 and TRBJ2-3, with a weak D call TRBD2 (5 bases). The CDR3 is made up of 18 amino acids. The V end was cut by 2 bases, the J end by 0 bases, with 18 bases between. From germline, CDR1 is SEHNR and CDR2 FQNEAQ (reference sequence).

This clonotype has a handful of counts. The gene calls are TRBV29-1 and TRBJ2-1, with TRBD1 matching 8 bases. This CDR3 is 15 amino acids long. J was trimmed by 1 base and V by 6 bases; bases with no gene match: 8. Germline lookup yields CDR1 SQVTM and CDR2 ANQGSEA. The CDR3 sequence is CSVYGTGFSYNEQFF. CDR3 nucleotides: TGCAGCGTATACGGGACAGGCTTTTCCTACAATGAGCAGTTCTTC.

The chain recombines TRBV7-3 with TRBJ2-1, with TRBD2 identical over 10 bases. The CDR3 has 16 amino acids. CDR1 and CDR2 from the germline V gene are SGHTA and FQGTGA. V was pared by 4 bases and J by 2 bases, with 5 bases of the junction left unmatched. CDR3 bases: TGTGCCAGCAGCTCCGGACTAGCGGCACCCTACAATGAGCAGTTCTTC. Translation gives CASSSGLAAPYNEQFF.

This clonotype was seen a few times. The chain joins TRBV10-3 to TRBJ2-7; 9 positions agree with TRBD1. Germline V gene lookup returns CDR1 ENHRY and CDR2 SYGVKD. The junction had 8 bases not matched to a gene; V was cut back by 3 bases and J by 2 bases. This CDR3 region has 16 residues. The CDR3 bases are TGTGCCATCAGTGAAAGGGGGACAGGGAGTACCTACGAGCAGTACTTC. Translated, it gives CAISERGTGSTYEQYF.

Many counts were recorded for this clonotype. The V and J genes are TRBV4-1 and TRBJ1-2; D is possibly TRBD1 (5 bases). V was trimmed by 0 bases and J by 7 bases, leaving 15 bases between them. Germline assignment: CDR1 MGHRA and CDR2 YSYEKL. The CDR3 length is 15 residues. CDR3 DNA sequence: TGCGCCAGCAGCCAAGATCCCAGGGTCTCGGCTGGCTACACCTTC. Translating it yields CASSQDPRVSAGYTF.

This clonotype was observed many times. V and J are TRBV7-9 and TRBJ2-7; a weak D match, TRBD1 (7 bases). V lost 3 bases and J 3 bases, leaving 18 bases between the germline ends. Germline lookup yields CDR1 SEHNR and CDR2 FQNEAQ (reference sequence). This CDR3 is 16 amino acids long. The CDR3 DNA sequence: TGTGCCAGCAGCTTCCCCCAGCAGGGGGGATTCTACGAGCAGTACTTC. The encoded protein is CASSFPQQGGFYEQYF.

This clonotype was found a few times. The gene calls are TRBV11-1 and TRBJ2-7, with 12 bases matching TRBD2. J gave up 5 bases and V 2 bases, and 4 bases lay outside the gene matches. The germline V gene encodes CDR1 SGHAT and CDR2 FQDESV (reference sequence). This CDR3 is 15 amino acids long. The CDR3 nucleotides are TGTGCCAGCAGCTTACTAGCGGGAGGGCCGGACGAGCAGTACTTC. It specifies CASSLLAGGPDEQYF.